These 6 T cell receptor beta chains were sequenced from one sample in a study of T cell clusters in autoimmune cytopenias. One tube held mixed TRB-A and TRB-B primer pools for touch-down PCR. TCRdb re-called the multiplex PCR reads and catalogs CDR3 proteins one per entry, DNA excluded. The record lists 12,000 or so distinct CDR3 sequences, of which the ten most abundant hold about 3%. TRB was amplified from about 270 ng of peripheral blood genomic DNA per sample. The sequenced sample consisted of peripheral blood. The receptors here all came from a human donor with an autoimmune cytopenia or autoimmune hepatitis (not recorded which).

This sequence joins TRBV27 and TRBJ2-1. The CDR3 is 15 residues long. Germline V gives CDR1 MNHEY, CDR2 SMNVEV (reference sequence). The CDR3 protein is CASSLSAQVGNEQFF.

By frequency, this clonotype is medium-sized. The chain joins TRBV19 to TRBJ2-5; TCRdb designates TRBD2, a call that cannot be tested without DNA. The CDR3 has 15 amino acids. CDR1 LNHDA and CDR2 SQIVND come from the germline V gene (reference sequence). CDR3 loop: CASSYGRERRETQYF.

The chain is built from TRBV12-3 or TRBV12-4 and TRBJ2-5; TCRdb reports TRBD2, a call that lacks DNA to check it against. This CDR3 is built from 12 residues. The CDR3 sequence: CASHGGAETQYF.

This chain uses TRBV30 with TRBJ2-3. The CDR3 extends over 13 amino acids. The germline V gene has CDR1 GTSNPN and CDR2 SVGIG (reference sequence). CDR3: CAWNLGGTDTQYF.

This chain connects TRBV6-2 or TRBV6-3 to TRBJ2-7; TCRdb proposes TRBD1, but this gene call is untestable without DNA. From germline, CDR1 is MNHEY and CDR2 SVGEGT. This CDR3 is built from 13 residues. CDR3 amino acids: CASSQGYYYEQYF.

V and J are TRBV6-1 and TRBJ2-3. The CDR3 consists of 14 residues. Germline-derived CDR1 and CDR2 are MNHNS and SASEGT. The CDR3 reads CASSEATRPDTQYF.